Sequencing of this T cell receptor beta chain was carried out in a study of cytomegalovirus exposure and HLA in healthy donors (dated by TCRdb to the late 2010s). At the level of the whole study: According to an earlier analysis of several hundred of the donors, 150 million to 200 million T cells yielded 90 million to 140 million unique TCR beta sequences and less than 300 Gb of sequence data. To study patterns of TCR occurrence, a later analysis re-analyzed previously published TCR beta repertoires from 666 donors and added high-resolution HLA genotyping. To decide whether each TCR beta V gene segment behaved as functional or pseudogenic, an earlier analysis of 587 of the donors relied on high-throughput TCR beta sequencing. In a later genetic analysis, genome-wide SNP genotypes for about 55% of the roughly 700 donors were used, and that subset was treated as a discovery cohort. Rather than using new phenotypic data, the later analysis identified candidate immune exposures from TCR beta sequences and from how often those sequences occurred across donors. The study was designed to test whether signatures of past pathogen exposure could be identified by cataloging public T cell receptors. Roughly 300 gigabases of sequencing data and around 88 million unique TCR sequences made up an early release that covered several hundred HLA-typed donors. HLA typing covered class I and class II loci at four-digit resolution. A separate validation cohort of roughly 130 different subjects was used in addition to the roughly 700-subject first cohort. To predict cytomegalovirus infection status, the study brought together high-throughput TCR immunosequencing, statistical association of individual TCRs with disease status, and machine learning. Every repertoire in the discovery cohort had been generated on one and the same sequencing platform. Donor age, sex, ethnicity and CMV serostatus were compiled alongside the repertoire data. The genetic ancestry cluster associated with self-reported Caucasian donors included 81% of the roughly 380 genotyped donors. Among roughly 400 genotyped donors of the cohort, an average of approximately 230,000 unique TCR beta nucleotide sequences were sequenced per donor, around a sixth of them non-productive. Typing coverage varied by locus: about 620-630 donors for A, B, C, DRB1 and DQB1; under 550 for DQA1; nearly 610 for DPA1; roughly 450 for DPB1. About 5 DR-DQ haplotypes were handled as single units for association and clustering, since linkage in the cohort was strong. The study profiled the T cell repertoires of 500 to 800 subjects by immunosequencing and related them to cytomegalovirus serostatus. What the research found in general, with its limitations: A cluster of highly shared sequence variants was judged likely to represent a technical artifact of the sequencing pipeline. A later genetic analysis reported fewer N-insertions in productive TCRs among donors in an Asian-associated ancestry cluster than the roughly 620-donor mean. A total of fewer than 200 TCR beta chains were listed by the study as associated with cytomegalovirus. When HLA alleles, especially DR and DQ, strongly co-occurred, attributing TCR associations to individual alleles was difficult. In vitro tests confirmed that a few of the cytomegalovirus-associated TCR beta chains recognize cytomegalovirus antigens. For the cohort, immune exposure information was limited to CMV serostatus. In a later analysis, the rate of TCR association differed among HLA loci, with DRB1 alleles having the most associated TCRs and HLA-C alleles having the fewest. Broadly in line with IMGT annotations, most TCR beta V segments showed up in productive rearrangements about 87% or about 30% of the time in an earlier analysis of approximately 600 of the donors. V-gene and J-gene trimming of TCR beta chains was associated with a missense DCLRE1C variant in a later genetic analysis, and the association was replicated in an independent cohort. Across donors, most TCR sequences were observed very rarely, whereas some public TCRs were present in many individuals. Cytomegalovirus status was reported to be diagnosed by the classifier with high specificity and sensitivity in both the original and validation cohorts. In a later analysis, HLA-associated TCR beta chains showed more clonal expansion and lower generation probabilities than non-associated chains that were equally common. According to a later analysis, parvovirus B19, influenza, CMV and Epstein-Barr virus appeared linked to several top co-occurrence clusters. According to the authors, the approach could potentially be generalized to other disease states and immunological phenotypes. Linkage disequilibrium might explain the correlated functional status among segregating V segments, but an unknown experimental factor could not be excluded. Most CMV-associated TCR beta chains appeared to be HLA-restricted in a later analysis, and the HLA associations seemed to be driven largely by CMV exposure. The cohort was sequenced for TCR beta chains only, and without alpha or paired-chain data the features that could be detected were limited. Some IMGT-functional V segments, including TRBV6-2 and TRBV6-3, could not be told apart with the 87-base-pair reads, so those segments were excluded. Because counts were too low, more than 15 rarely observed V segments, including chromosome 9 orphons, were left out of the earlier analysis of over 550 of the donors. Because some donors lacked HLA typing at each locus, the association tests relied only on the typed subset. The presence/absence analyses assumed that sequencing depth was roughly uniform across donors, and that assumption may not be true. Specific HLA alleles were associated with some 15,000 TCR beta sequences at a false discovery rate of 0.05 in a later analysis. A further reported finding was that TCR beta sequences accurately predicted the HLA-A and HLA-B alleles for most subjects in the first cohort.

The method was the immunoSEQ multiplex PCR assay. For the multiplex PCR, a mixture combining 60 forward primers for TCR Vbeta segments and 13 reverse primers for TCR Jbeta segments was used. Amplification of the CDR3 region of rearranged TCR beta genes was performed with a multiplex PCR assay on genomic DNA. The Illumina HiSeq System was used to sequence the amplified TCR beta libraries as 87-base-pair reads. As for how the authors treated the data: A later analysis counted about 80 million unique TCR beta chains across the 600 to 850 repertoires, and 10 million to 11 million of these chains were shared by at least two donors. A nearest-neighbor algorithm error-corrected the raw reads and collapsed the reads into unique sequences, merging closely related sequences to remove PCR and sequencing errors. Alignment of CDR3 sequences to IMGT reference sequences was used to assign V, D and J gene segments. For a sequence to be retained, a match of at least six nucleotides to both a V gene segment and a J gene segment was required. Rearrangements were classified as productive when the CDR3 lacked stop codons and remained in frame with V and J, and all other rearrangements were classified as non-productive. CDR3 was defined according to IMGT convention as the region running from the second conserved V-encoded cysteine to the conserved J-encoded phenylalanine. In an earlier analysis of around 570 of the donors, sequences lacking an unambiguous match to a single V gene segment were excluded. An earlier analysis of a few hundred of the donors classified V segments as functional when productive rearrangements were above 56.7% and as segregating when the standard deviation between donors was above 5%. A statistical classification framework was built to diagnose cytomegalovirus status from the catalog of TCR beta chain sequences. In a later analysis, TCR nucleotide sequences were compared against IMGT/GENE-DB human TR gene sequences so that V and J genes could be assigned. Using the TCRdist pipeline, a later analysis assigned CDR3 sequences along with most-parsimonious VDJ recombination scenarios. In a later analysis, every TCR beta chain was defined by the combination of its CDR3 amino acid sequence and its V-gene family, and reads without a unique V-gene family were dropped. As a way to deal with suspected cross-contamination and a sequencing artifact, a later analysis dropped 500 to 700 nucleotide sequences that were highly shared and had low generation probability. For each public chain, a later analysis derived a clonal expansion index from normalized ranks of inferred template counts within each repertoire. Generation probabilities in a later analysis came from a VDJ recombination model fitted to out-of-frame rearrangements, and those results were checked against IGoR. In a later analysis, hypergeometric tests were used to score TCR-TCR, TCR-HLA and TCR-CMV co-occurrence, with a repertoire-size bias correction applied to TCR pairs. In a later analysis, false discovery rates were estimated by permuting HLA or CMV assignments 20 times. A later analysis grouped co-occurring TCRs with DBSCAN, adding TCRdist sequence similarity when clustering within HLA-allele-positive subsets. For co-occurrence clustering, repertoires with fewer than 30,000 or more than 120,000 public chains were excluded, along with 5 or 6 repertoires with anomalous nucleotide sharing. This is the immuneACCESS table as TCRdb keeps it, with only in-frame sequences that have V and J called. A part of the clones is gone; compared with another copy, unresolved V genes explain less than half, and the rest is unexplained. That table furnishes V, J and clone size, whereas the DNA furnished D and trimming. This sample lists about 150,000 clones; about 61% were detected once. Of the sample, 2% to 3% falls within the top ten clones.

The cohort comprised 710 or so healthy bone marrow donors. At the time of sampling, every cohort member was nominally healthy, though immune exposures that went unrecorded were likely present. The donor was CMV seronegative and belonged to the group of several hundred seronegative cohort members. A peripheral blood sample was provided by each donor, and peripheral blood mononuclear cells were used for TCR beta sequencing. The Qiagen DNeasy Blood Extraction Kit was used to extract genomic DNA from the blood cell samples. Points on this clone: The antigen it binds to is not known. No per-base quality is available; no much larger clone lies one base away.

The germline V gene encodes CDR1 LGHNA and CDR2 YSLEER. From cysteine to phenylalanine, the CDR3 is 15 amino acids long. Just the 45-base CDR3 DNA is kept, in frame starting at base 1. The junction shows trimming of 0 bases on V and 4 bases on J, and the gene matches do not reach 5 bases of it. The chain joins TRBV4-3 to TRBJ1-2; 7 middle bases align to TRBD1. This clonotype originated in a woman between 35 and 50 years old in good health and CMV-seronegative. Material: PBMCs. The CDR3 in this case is CASSQEGGGLYGYTF. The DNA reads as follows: TGCGCCAGCAGCCAAGAAGGAGGGGGCCTCTATGGCTACACCTTC.